This T cell receptor (beta chain) was identified in a study of PD-1 blockade in classical Hodgkin lymphoma. This clone appeared a few times. The antigen remains undetermined. Study-level results: The CD4+ diversity rise by C4D1 was clearest in complete responders.

Time point noted: cycle 4 day 1 (C4D1), after 6 weeks of nivolumab. Each patient experienced a relapse that followed autologous stem cell transplantation, and brentuximab vedotin exposure varied. Germline CDR1 and CDR2: SQVTM and ANQGSEA. This CDR3 has 14 amino acids. V lost 0 bases and J lost 4, with 7 bases in between. TCRdb's table, derived via immunoSEQ multiplex PCR, lists solely in-frame clones and lacks some. The table has 17,000 or so clones, around 65% seen once; the top ten hold 7.8%. This sequence originates from a human donor with classical Hodgkin lymphoma. The chain employs TRBV29-1 and TRBJ2-6; D unresolved. The sample in question was peripheral blood mononuclear cells (PBMCs), obtained before the fourth cycle of nivolumab. As DNA, the CDR3 is TGCAGCGTTGAAGATTGGTCCGGGGCCAACGTCCTGACTTTC. Amino acid sequence: CSVEDWSGANVLTF. Full variable domain (missing parts from reference TRBV29-1 and TRBJ2-6): SAVISQKPSRDICQRGTSLTIQCQVDSQVTMMFWYRQQPGQSLTLIATANQGSEATYESGFVIDKFPISRPNLTFSTLTVSNMSPEDSSIYLCSVEDWSGANVLTFGAGSRLTVL.